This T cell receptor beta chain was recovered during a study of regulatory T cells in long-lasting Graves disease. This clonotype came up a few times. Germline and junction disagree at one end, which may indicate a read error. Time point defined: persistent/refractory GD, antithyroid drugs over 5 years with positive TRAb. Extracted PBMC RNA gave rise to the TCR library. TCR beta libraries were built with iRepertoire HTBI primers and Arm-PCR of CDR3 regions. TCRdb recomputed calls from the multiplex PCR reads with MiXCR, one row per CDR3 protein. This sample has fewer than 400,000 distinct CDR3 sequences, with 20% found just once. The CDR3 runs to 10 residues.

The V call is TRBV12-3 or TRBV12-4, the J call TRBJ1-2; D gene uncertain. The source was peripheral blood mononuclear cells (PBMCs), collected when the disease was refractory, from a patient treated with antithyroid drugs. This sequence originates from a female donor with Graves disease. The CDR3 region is CASSLGPVSF. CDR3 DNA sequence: TGTGCCAGCAGTTTAGGTCCCGTATCCTTC.